This entry features one TCR beta chain sequence. It has no known antigen specificity. No per-base quality is available; no much larger clone lies one base away. The germline V gene sets CDR1 to SNHLY and CDR2 to FYNNEI. Spanning cysteine to phenylalanine, the CDR3 consists of 15 amino acids. CDR3 DNA is the only sequence kept; it has 45 bases, read in frame from the first base. Germline trimming: 8 bases from V, 6 bases from J; junction bases outside gene matches: 13. The data stem from a study of blood T cell repertoires in COVID-19 (dated by TCRdb to the early 2020s). Some background on the complete study: Collaborator samples came from the United States, Italy and Spain and covered acute and convalescent phases of COVID-19. Nearly every sample came with metadata listing a de-identified subject ID, COVID-19 status, age in years and sex. The dataset comprised deeply sampled blood TCRbeta repertoires from subjects exposed to, actively infected with, or recovered from COVID-19. The material from the prospective study consisted of cDNA or gDNA derived from T cells, B-cell-depleted T cells, or PBMCs. Where available, HLA class I and class II types were obtained from metadata supplied by the sample provider rather than from assay-based typing. Samples were obtained from the ongoing ImmuneRACE study (first 160 participants) and from some 1,300 subjects provided by 6 global collaborators. The repertoires were released in a freely available public database intended as a resource for research on the immune response to SARS-CoV-2. Overall study outcomes, separate from this receptor: The quantity of clinical and demographic metadata differed by source and by participant and was supplied without curation.

Whole blood was collected in K2EDTA tubes by collaborating institutions according to the institutions' own protocols. Collaborator samples were shipped for TCRbeta analysis as frozen whole blood, isolated PBMCs, or DNA extracted from either sample type. TCRbeta CDR3 regions were amplified from genomic DNA by means of the immunoSEQ Assay, a bias-controlled multiplex PCR. Regarding the original processing steps: The number of nucleated cells in each sample was estimated from the amplification of reference gene primers within the assay. Sequence reads were collapsed and filtered to measure the absolute abundance of every unique TCRbeta CDR3 rearrangement. For each sample, productive Simpson clonality was calculated by taking the square root of Simpson's diversity index across productive rearrangements. TCRdb took over this immuneACCESS table, retaining in-frame rearrangements with V and J assigned. Such tables are incomplete; in checked studies, under half of the missing clones stem from an unresolved V gene, and the remainder is unexplained. D and trimming were read from the DNA, whereas the V and J calls and clone size are those reported in that table. This sample is represented by about 280,000 clones; 85% of them were singletons. The ten largest clones take up 13% of the sample.

This clonotype was sampled from a human donor in a cohort sampled during active COVID-19. What was sequenced was peripheral blood. The chain is made from TRBV2 and TRBJ2-4; 7 middle bases align to TRBD1. The DNA sequence reads TGTGCCAGCTCATACCTCACAGGGGTTCGAAACATTCAGTACTTC. It specifies CASSYLTGVRNIQYF.